Each of the 2 T cell receptor beta chains below was sequenced from the same sample in a study of human T cells and chemical hapten exposure. As to time point: patch test 3, about 24 weeks after DPC sensitization. The treatment was: therapeutic diphenylcyclopropenone sensitization with weekly scalp DPC. TCRdb independently ran MiXCR on the RACE reads; one entry per CDR3 protein. In the table there are just under 65,000 distinct CDR3 sequences, 9.5% to 12% of which are singletons. Source: whole blood, taken in connection with sensitization to the hapten diphenylcyclopropenone (DPC). The origin of the receptors is a woman aged 25 to 39 with alopecia areata. Some clones in this sample may be carry-over from other donors' samples.

There are a few counts of this clonotype. CDR3 DNA: TGTGCCACCAGCAGTGAGGGACTAGTCGGAGATACGCAGTATTTT. The encoded protein is CATSSEGLVGDTQYF. This chain links TRBV15 with TRBJ2-3; 8 positions agree with TRBD2. CDR1 and CDR2 (germline): LNHNV, YYDKDF (reference sequence). Unmatched junction bases numbered 7, after V lost 3 bases and J lost 5 bases. There are 15 residues in the CDR3.

Only a few counts were recorded for this clonotype. This chain uses TRBV6-2 or TRBV6-3 with TRBJ2-1; weak D call: TRBD2 (6 bases). Germline-derived CDR1 and CDR2 are MNHEY and SVGEGT. The CDR3 extends over 15 amino acids. Trimming pared 3 bases from V and 4 bases from J, leaving 13 bases between. The CDR3 DNA follows: TGTGCCAGCAGTTATAGCGGTCAGCTTTACAATGAGCAGTTCTTC. Protein product: CASSYSGQLYNEQFF.